This record concerns one T cell receptor (beta chain) sequence. Its binding antigen is unknown. Per-nucleotide qualities are absent, and no much larger clonotype sits a single base away. Donors formed part of the validation cohort, which comprised about 120 subjects and was distinct from the first cohort of fewer than 750 subjects. The record originates from a study of cytomegalovirus exposure and HLA in healthy donors (dated by TCRdb to 2015 to 2018). About the investigation overall: The 500 to 800 repertoires of the first cohort and the roughly 120 validation repertoires were produced on the same platform, according to a later analysis. Along with the roughly 670-subject first cohort, a separate validation cohort of over a hundred different subjects was used. To predict cytomegalovirus infection status, the study combined high-throughput TCR immunosequencing, statistical association of individual TCRs with disease status, and machine learning. The study aimed to test whether cataloging public T cell receptors could reveal signatures of past pathogen exposure.

The receptor library was made with the immunoSEQ multiplex PCR assay. Per the source publication's procedure: A statistical classification framework was built for diagnosing cytomegalovirus status from the catalog of TCR beta chain sequences. TCRdb took this table from immuneACCESS and kept in-frame rearrangements with V and J called. Such tables lack part of the clones; where checked against another copy, unresolved V genes explain under half of the gap, and the rest is unexplained. The D gene and trimming were derived from the DNA, and the V and J assignments and clone size from that table. Present in this sample are approximately 120,000 clones, 88% of which were seen just once. The ten largest clones add up to roughly 2.2% of the sample. Broad study findings and their caveats: The study listed 150 to 200 TCR beta chains as associated with cytomegalovirus. All 120 or so repertoires were used to score co-occurrence in the validation cohort in a later analysis, because that analysis had no HLA typing for the cohort. The authors suggested that the approach could potentially be extended to other disease states and immunological phenotypes. A later analysis found that TCRs clustered in the first cohort also tended to co-occur in the roughly 120 validation repertoires, with 90% to 95% of cluster scores above 0. In vitro tests confirmed that a few of the cytomegalovirus-associated TCR beta chains recognize cytomegalovirus antigens. While some public TCRs were present in many individuals, most TCR sequences turned up only very rarely across donors. Cytomegalovirus status was reported to be diagnosed by the classifier with high specificity and sensitivity in both the original and validation cohorts.

Including cysteine and phenylalanine, the CDR3 has 17 amino acids. The entry retains the CDR3 DNA only, 51 bases that are in frame from base 1. The junction carries 17 bases between V and J, which are trimmed by 1 base and 1 base respectively. The germline V gene supplies CDR1 SGHRS and CDR2 YFSETQ. The specimen was PBMCs. The TCR comes from a woman aged 18-29 years in good health and CMV-seronegative. The chain joins TRBV5-1 to TRBJ1-1; perhaps TRBD1 is the D gene, with 6 bases matching. Read as DNA, the sequence is TGCGCCAGCAGCTTGTCATTGACAGGTAGGCCGAACACTGAAGCTTTCTTT. This sequence encodes CASSLSLTGRPNTEAFF.